This entry is about one T cell receptor beta chain. The table lists this clonotype with a few counts. The clone's antigen remains unknown. No clone much larger than this one lies a single base away; base qualities are absent. The sample is drawn from a study of blood T cells in healthy people across ages (dated by TCRdb to 2015 to 2017). In the study overall: In model experiments, template switching captured about one uniquely barcoded TCR beta cDNA molecule for every two T cells. Age-related changes in TCR beta repertoire diversity were measured in the study by deep sequencing normalized with unique cDNA molecular identifiers. Two additional independent replicas of 1 million unique cDNA reads from the same blood draw were analyzed for two donors (one aged 18 to 30 and one aged 80 or older). To avoid experimental bias, donors of different ages were randomly spread across the sequencing lanes. Donors were grouped into four age groups: young (average roughly 15 years), middle-aged (about 38), aged (around 62) and long-lived (around 80). Findings and caveats that apply to the study as a whole: There was a strong correlation between observed TCR beta diversity and the percentage of naive T cells measured by flow cytometry. Total diversity estimates from one million sequenced T cells were considered lower bounds and underestimates. As age increased, observed TCR beta diversity per million T cells dropped in a roughly linear way, and a significant reduction was already evident by age 40. The CMV infection status of donors was not known, potentially confounding age-related changes in expanded clonotypes. Since profiling was done on bulk unsorted PBMCs, naive and antigen-experienced compartments could not be conclusively compared. Compared with the aged group, more naive CD4+ T cells, fewer expanded clones and increased TCR diversity were shown by the long-lived group, suggesting age selection.

The library was prepared using 5' RACE. Sequencing instrument: Illumina HiSeq 2500. The second PCR ran for about 6 to 12 cycles and used a J-beta primer mix along with a sample-barcoded 5' primer. Each TCR beta cDNA molecule received a unique molecular identifier from a template-switch 5' adaptor carrying 12 random nucleotides. Each sample yielded at least 2.5 million CDR3-containing paired-end reads. All of the RNA was converted into first-strand cDNA using the Mint cDNA synthesis kit, with a TRBC-specific oligonucleotide serving as the primer. After uracil-DNA glycosylase treatment, a first 18-cycle PCR used universal primers M1SS and BC2_uni_R on all cDNA. The published analysis was carried out like this. Normalization of each sample was performed by random selection of 1 million high-quality reads, each carrying a distinct molecular identifier. Reads sharing molecular identifiers were discarded rather than binned into consensus sequences. MiTCR, run with a Q25 quality threshold and the strictest error-elimination algorithm, handled CDR3 identification, clonotype clustering and error correction. A nonparametric unseen species model with Euler transformation was used to estimate lower-bound total TCR beta diversity. Clones were called with MiXCR by TCRdb after fastp trimmed the public reads at Q25, and only in-frame beta chains were retained. Each record represents a unique CDR3 protein, reported with the most common genes and DNA among its rows. For this entry, the V and J calls and clone size follow TCRdb and not the study's own pipeline. Counted in this sample were about 730,000 distinct CDR3 sequences; around 46% of them appeared once. The ten top clones hold roughly 19% of the sample.

Systemically healthy Caucasian individuals from Russia, approximately 39 in total and aged about 6 to 95 years, were included as donors. Each donor gave approximately 10 milliliters of peripheral blood, collected into EDTA-treated Vacutainer tubes. PBMCs were isolated by Ficoll-Paque density-gradient centrifugation, with at least 6.5 million obtained per sample. Trizol reagent was used to extract total RNA from the PBMCs, yielding at least 5 micrograms per sample. For every donor, flow cytometry on a PBMC aliquot measured the percentage of naive CD45RAhigh/CD27high T cells. In the germline V gene, CDR1 corresponds to SQVTM and CDR2 to ANQGSEA. The CDR3 numbers 13 residues from cysteine through phenylalanine. The only DNA kept is the CDR3, 39 bases in frame from the first base. V and J are truncated by 3 bases and 2 bases respectively, leaving an intervening sequence of 8 bases.

The sequenced material came from blood. The sequence was collected from an older woman in good health. This chain is built from TRBV29-1 and TRBJ1-5; the D gene cannot be named for sure. The DNA sequence reads TGCAGCGTTGATGTGGGCGGCAATCAGCCCCAGCATTTT. Its coded protein is CSVDVGGNQPQHF. With all but the CDR3 taken from the reference TRBV29-1 and TRBJ1-5 genes, the full variable domain is: SAVISQKPSRDICQRGTSLTIQCQVDSQVTMMFWYRQQPGQSLTLIATANQGSEATYESGFVIDKFPISRPNLTFSTLTVSNMSPEDSSIYLCSVDVGGNQPQHFGDGTRLSIL.